The 14 T cell receptor beta chains presented below share a single source sample, sequenced in a study of blood T cell repertoires in COVID-19. This table comes from immunoSEQ multiplex PCR, and its TCRdb copy is limited to in-frame clones, with some not included. The sample lists around 100,000 clones, 70% to 85% occurring once. Sequenced: peripheral blood. The origin of the receptors is a man between 65 and 80 years old with active or convalescent COVID-19.

This chain links TRBV28 with TRBJ1-2; TRBD1 agrees at 7 bases. This CDR3 has 15 amino acids. V lost 3 bases to trimming and J lost 5 bases; unmatched junction nucleotides: 9. Germline CDR1 reads MDHEN; CDR2 reads SYDVKM. CDR3 in DNA: TGTGCCAGCAGTTTTAACAGGGGAATAATATATGGCTACACCTTC. Amino acid sequence: CASSFNRGIIYGYTF.

The CDR3 sequence is CASSPGQSSGNTIYF. Written as DNA, the CDR3 is TGTGCCAGCTCACCCGGACAGTCCTCTGGAAACACCATATATTTT. This chain links TRBV18 with TRBJ1-3; possible D gene TRBD1, 6 bases. This CDR3 has 15 residues. Germline lookup yields CDR1 KGHSH and CDR2 LQKENI. With 3 bases removed from V and 0 bases from J, the gap between germline ends came to 9 bases.

This clone was detected a few times. The CDR3 nucleotides are TGTGCCAGCAGCTCAGGGTTTACTGAAGCTTTCTTT. It codes for CASSSGFTEAFF. The rearrangement uses TRBV27 and TRBJ1-1; TRBD1 is a possible D gene (5 bases). Germline V gene sequence: CDR1 MNHEY, CDR2 SMNVEV (reference sequence). The CDR3 contains 12 residues. Trimming stripped 6 bases from V and 5 bases from J, with 10 bases between.

V gene TRBV7-9 combines with J gene TRBJ1-3, with TRBD1 matching 7 bases. With V trimmed by 2 bases and J by 4 bases, 2 bases remained unmatched. Germline CDR1 reads SEHNR; CDR2 reads FQNEAQ (reference sequence). The CDR3 totals 14 residues. This CDR3 reads CASSLRQGGNTIYF. As DNA, the CDR3 is TGTGCCAGCAGCTTAAGACAGGGCGGAAACACCATATATTTT.

In this sample, this clone turned up once. This rearrangement joins TRBV11-2 to TRBJ2-3, with 9 bases lining up with TRBD2. Trimming at V came to 3 bases and at J to 3 bases, leaving 10 bases not matched to a gene. CDR1 is SGHAT, CDR2 FQNNGV, per germline. This CDR3 region has 17 residues. The CDR3 reads CASSFVGGGAKTDTQYF. Written as DNA, the CDR3 is TGTGCCAGCAGCTTTGTGGGCGGGGGGGCCAAAACAGATACGCAGTATTTT.

The sample holds many counts of this clone. The chain combines TRBV5-1 with TRBJ2-5, with TRBD1 matching 8 bases. Germline V gene lookup returns CDR1 SGHRS and CDR2 YFSETQ. The CDR3 totals 15 residues. J lost 4 bases, V lost 1 base, and 6 bases had no gene match. The CDR3 here is CASSLTGDRRETQYF. In nucleotides, the CDR3 is TGCGCCAGCAGCTTGACCGGGGACAGGAGAGAGACCCAGTACTTC.

This clone was observed once. V is TRBV5-1 and J is TRBJ1-1, with D possibly being TRBD1 (5 bases). The CDR3 runs 16 residues. The V end was cut by 0 bases, the J end by 0 bases, with 12 bases between. Germline V gives CDR1 SGHRS, CDR2 YFSETQ. The CDR3 spells CASSLGRGNMNTEAFF. The CDR3 DNA reads TGCGCCAGCAGCTTGGGCCGGGGGAACATGAACACTGAAGCTTTCTTT.

This chain connects TRBV28 to TRBJ2-5; D remains unclear. In germline, CDR1 is MDHEN, CDR2 SYDVKM. The CDR3 sequence is 12 residues long. Deletions cut 5 bases from V and 5 bases from J, with 9 bases between. In DNA form, the CDR3 reads TGTGCCAGCAGTGAGTTCCGGGAGACCCAGTACTTC. It specifies CASSEFRETQYF.

This clone was observed a single time. The gene calls are TRBV28 and TRBJ2-5; the D is unclear. Germline loops: CDR1 MDHEN, CDR2 SYDVKM. V was pared by 3 bases and J by 5 bases, with 4 bases between. This CDR3 contains 11 residues. CDR3: CASSFGETQYF. CDR3 nucleotide sequence: TGTGCCAGCAGTTTCGGGGAGACCCAGTACTTC.

The rearrangement uses TRBV28 and TRBJ1-5, with 8 bases identical to TRBD1. The CDR3 runs to 16 residues. The ends lost 9 bases at V and 1 base at J; junction bases unmatched: 11. CDR1 is MDHEN and CDR2 is SYDVKM in the germline V gene. CDR3 bases: TGTGCCAGTCGGAGACAGGGGAGGAAAAGCAATCAGCCCCAGCATTTT. Residues: CASRRQGRKSNQPQHF.

About this clone: The junction departs from germline at one end; a sequencing error may be responsible. The chain joins TRBV3-1 (or the pseudogene TRBV3-2) to TRBJ1-1; D might be TRBD1 (6 bases). The length of the CDR3 is 12 residues. CDR1 and CDR2 (germline): LGHDT, YNNKEL (reference sequence). The CDR3 reads CASSRRDTEAFF. CDR3 DNA sequence: TGTGCCAGCAGCCGCCGGGACACAGAAGCTTTCTTT.

V gene TRBV11-3 combines with J gene TRBJ2-1; TRBD1 might be the D (5 bases). CDR1 is SGHNT and CDR2 is YENEEA in the germline V gene. V was pared by 1 base and J by 7 bases, with 8 bases between. The CDR3 loop spans 13 amino acids. The DNA of the CDR3 is TGTGCCAGCAGCTTAGGCAGGGTGAATGAGCAGTTCTTC. Translated: CASSLGRVNEQFF. The variable domain in full, with the rest retrieved from reference TRBV11-3 and TRBJ2-1, is EAGVVQSPRYKIIEKKQPVAFWCNPISGHNTLYWYLQNLGQGPELLIRYENEEAVDDSQLPKDRFSAERLKGVDSTLKIQPAELGDSAVYLCASSLGRVNEQFFGPGTRLTVL.

Regarding this clone: This CDR3 is also generated by other DNA sequences in the sample. The rearrangement joins TRBV5-1 to TRBJ1-1; 8 bases fit TRBD1. CDR3 size: 13 residues. Germline loops: CDR1 SGHRS, CDR2 YFSETQ. Trimming removed 4 bases from V and 3 bases from J; junction bases left unmatched: 2. CDR3 sequence (DNA): TGCGCCAGCAGCCTGACAGGGGACACTGAAGCTTTCTTT. It encodes CASSLTGDTEAFF.

This clone was found once. The rearrangement uses TRBV11-1 and TRBJ2-3, with 15 positions matching TRBD2. This CDR3 has 16 residues. V trimming: 4 bases; J trimming: 4 bases; junction bases outside the gene matches: 3. The V gene's germline CDR1 is SGHAT and CDR2 FQDESV (reference sequence). CDR3 coding DNA: TGTGCCAGCAGCTCCCGGACTAGCGGGGGGGCAGATACGCAGTATTTT. Its protein is CASSSRTSGGADTQYF.